This TCR beta chain was obtained from a study of T-cell memory formation after mild COVID-19. This clonotype turned up a few times. Its antigen is unidentified. CDR1 and CDR2 from the germline V gene are MNHEY and SMNVEV (reference sequence). This CDR3 contains 13 residues. Trimming took 5 bases from V and 14 from J; bases not matched to a gene: 7. 5'RACE with constant-segment primers built TCRalpha and TCRbeta cDNA libraries with UMIs. A single record per CDR3 protein comes from TCRdb applying MiXCR to the 5' RACE reads. The sample lists 250,000 or so distinct CDR3 sequences, roughly 17% occurring once. Notes on the study in general: Researchers found some responding clones in pre-infection memory, a sign that cross-reactive memory joined. Among contracting clones, CD4+ were mainly CM/EM and CD8+ enriched in EMRA.

The chain joins TRBV27 to TRBJ2-1, with TRBD2 identical over 12 bases. This TCR derives from a man aged 18 to 30 who had mild COVID-19 (a few samples of this study predate the infection). Cell type and time point are not known. The sequenced sample was PBMCs or a T cell subset sorted from them (not recorded which). CDR3 nucleotide sequence: TGTGCCAGCAGTATCAGGACTAGCGGGGTGGAGTTCTTC. This codes for CASSIRTSGVEFF.